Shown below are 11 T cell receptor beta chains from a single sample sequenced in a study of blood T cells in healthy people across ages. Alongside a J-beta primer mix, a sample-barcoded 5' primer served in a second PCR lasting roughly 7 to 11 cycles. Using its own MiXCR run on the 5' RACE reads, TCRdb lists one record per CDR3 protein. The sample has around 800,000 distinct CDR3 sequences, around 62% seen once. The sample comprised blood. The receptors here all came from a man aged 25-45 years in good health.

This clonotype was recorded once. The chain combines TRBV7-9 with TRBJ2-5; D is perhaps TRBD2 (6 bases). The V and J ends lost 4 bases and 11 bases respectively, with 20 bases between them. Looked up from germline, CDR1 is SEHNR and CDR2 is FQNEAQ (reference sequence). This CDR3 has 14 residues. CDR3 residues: CASSSPLLAWEQYF. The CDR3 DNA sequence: TGTGCCAGCAGCTCCCCTCTGCTAGCGTGGGAGCAGTACTTC.

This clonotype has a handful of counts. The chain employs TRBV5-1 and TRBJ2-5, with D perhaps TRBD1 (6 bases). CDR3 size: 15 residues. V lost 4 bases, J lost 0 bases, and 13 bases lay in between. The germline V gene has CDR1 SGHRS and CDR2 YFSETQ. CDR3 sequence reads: CASSRRTEYQETQYF. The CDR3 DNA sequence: TGCGCCAGCAGCCGCCGGACAGAGTACCAAGAGACCCAGTACTTC.

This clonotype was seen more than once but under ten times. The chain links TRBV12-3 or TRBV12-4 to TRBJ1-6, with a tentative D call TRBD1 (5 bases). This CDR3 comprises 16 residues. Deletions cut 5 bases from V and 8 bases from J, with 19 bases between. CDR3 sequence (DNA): TGTGCCAGCAGTCTGGAGCGGGGCCACCGGGATTCACCCCTCCACTTT. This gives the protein CASSLERGHRDSPLHF.

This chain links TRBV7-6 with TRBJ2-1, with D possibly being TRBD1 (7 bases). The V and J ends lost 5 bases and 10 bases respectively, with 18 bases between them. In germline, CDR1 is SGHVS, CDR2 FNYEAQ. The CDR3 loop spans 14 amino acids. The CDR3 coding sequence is TGTGCCAGCAGCGTTAGGAGGGGGCCAGGGGAGCAGTTCTTC. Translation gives CASSVRRGPGEQFF.

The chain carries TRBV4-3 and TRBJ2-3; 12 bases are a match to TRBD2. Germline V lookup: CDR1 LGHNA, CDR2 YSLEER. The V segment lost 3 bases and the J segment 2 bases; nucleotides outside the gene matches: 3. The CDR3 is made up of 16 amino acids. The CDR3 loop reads CASSHGLAGSTDTQYF. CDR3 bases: TGCGCCAGCAGCCATGGACTAGCGGGGTCCACAGATACGCAGTATTTT.

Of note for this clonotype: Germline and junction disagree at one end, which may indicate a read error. Here the CDR3 reads CACSPTSFAANYGYTF. Written as DNA, the CDR3 is TGTGCCTGCTCACCAACCAGCTTCGCCGCTAACTATGGCTACACCTTC. V gene TRBV18 combines with J gene TRBJ1-2; D unresolved. This CDR3 has 16 amino acids. Germline V gene sequence: CDR1 KGHSH, CDR2 LQKENI.

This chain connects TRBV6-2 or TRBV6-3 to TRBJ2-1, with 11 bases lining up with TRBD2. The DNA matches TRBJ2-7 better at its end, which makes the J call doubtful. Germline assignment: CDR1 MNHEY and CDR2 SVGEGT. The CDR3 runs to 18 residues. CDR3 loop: CASSFPSGGSSSYNEQYF. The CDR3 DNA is TGTGCCAGCAGTTTCCCTAGCGGGGGGTCTAGCTCCTACAATGAGCAGTACTTC.

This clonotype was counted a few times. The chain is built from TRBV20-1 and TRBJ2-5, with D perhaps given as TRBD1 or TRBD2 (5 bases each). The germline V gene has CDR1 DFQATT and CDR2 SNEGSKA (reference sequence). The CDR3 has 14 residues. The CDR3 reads CSGLTGRWEETQYF. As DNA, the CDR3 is TGCAGCGGGCTGACGGGACGATGGGAAGAGACCCAGTACTTC.

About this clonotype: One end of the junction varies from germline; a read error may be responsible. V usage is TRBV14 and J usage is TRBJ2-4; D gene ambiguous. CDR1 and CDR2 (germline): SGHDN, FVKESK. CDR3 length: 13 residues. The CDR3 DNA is TGTGCCAGCAGCCAAGATCAGAAAAGCATTCAGTACTTC. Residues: CASSQDQKSIQYF.

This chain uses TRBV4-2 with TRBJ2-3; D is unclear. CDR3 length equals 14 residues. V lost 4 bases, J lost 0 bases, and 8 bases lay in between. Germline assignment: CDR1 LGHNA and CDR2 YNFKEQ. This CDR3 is CASSPRSSTDTQYF. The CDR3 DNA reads TGTGCCAGCAGCCCACGGTCTAGCACAGATACGCAGTATTTT.

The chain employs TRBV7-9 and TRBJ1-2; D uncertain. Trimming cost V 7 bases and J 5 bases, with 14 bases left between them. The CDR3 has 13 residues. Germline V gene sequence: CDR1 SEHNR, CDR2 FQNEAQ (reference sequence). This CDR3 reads CASTLGGAYGYTF. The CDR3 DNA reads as TGTGCCAGCACCCTGGGCGGTGCGTATGGCTACACCTTC.